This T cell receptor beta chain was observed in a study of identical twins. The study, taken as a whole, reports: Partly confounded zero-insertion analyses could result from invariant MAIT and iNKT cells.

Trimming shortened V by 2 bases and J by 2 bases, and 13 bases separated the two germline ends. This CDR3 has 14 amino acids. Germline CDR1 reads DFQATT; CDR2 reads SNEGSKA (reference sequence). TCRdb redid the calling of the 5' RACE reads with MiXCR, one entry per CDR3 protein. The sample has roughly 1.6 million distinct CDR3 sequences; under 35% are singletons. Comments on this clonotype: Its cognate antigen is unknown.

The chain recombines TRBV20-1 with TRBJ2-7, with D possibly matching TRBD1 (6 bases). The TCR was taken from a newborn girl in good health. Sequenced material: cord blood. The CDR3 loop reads CSARLTGQPYEQYF. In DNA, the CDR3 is TGCAGTGCTAGACTTACAGGGCAACCCTACGAGCAGTACTTC.